These T cell receptor beta chains were read from a single sample in a study of CD8+ T cells in alopecia areata. Assay used: immunoSEQ multiplex PCR; TCRdb lists only in-frame clones, some missing. In the table there are hundreds of thousands of clones, about two thirds of which are singletons. Sequenced here: CD4+ T cells sorted from blood, sampled at week 0. The receptors here all came from a human donor with alopecia areata. CDR3s include the opening cysteine and the closing phenylalanine or tryptophan. Each record gives: clone size, J gene, D gene, V gene, CDR3 protein, CDR3 DNA. A D gene is named only where the DNA matches it firmly. The size field is filled for only some rows; it gives once, few, many or a size class.

-,TRBJ1-6,-,TRBV23-1,CASSLGRNANSPLHF,TGCGCCAGCAGTCTAGGTAGAAACGCCAATTCACCCCTCCACTTT
once,TRBJ1-6,-,TRBV1,CTSSQDSGTANSPLHF,TGCACCAGCAGCCAAGATTCCGGGACAGCTAATTCACCCCTCCACTTT
once,TRBJ2-3,-,TRBV7-2,CASSLGGNTQYF,TGTGCCAGCAGCTTAGGTGGAAATACGCAGTATTTT
once,TRBJ1-2,-,TRBV29-1,CSVGEGVAGYTF,TGCAGCGTCGGCGAGGGGGTAGCTGGCTACACCTTC
-,TRBJ2-3,TRBD2,TRBV10-3,CAISTSGGTDTQYF,TGTGCCATCAGTACTAGCGGGGGAACAGATACGCAGTATTTT
once,TRBJ2-5,-,TRBV6-5,CASSYSTGAETQYF,TGTGCCAGCAGTTACTCGACGGGGGCCGAGACCCAGTACTTC
-,TRBJ1-6,-,TRBV10-3,CAISESPGAGEERALHF,TGTGCCATCAGTGAATCCCCAGGGGCAGGGGAGGAGAGGGCCCTCCACTTT
-,TRBJ2-7,-,TRBV6-1,CASSSLSFYEQYF,TGTGCCAGCAGTTCCCTTTCTTTCTACGAGCAGTACTTC
few,TRBJ2-3,TRBD2,TRBV5-1,CASSRIAGGSTDTQYF,TGCGCCAGCAGCCGGATAGCGGGGGGCAGCACAGATACGCAGTATTTT
-,TRBJ1-3,-,TRBV13,CASSGLWGSGNTIYF,TGTGCCAGCAGCGGGCTCTGGGGTTCTGGAAACACCATATATTTT
-,TRBJ1-4,TRBD1,TRBV2,CASSGTGTGLNEKLFF,TGTGCCAGCAGTGGGACCGGGACAGGTCTTAATGAAAAACTGTTTTTT
-,TRBJ2-1,-,TRBV5-1,CASSAGTLVYNEQFF,TGCGCCAGCAGCGCCGGAACGTTGGTATACAATGAGCAGTTCTTC
few,TRBJ2-5,-,TRBV5-6,CASSLGTRGQETQYF,TGTGCCAGCAGCTTAGGGACACGAGGCCAAGAGACCCAGTACTTC
-,TRBJ1-5,-,TRBV4-2,CASSQDSRAPNQPQHF,TGTGCCAGCAGCCAAGATTCGAGGGCACCGAATCAGCCCCAGCATTTT
-,TRBJ2-2,-,TRBV30,CAWSSGAKTGGELFF,TGTGCCTGGAGTTCTGGGGCCAAAACTGGCGGGGAGCTGTTTTTT
-,TRBJ2-5,TRBD2,TRBV30,CAWRAGGAQETQYF,TGTGCCTGGAGGGCCGGGGGGGCTCAAGAGACCCAGTACTTC
-,TRBJ1-5,TRBD1,TRBV2,CASSGPGTADQPQHF,TGTGCCAGCAGTGGCCCCGGGACAGCTGATCAGCCCCAGCATTTT
-,TRBJ2-3,TRBD2,TRBV7-6,CASSVSPPAGTSGGAVADTQYF,TGTGCCAGCAGCGTCTCACCACCCGCCGGGACTAGCGGGGGGGCTGTGGCAGATACGCAGTATTTT
-,TRBJ1-6,-,TRBV27,CASSLEGTGQNLHF,TGTGCCAGCAGTTTGGAGGGGACTGGACAGAACCTCCACTTT
few,TRBJ1-4,-,TRBV5-4,CASSLSTNEKLFF,TGTGCCAGCAGCTTGTCAACTAATGAAAAACTGTTTTTT
-,TRBJ2-5,-,TRBV5-6,CASSLINKQETQYF,TGTGCCAGCAGCTTGATTAACAAACAAGAGACCCAGTACTTC
many,TRBJ2-3,-,TRBV9,CASSPRPTYTDTQYF,TGTGCCAGCAGCCCTCGACCGACTTACACAGATACGCAGTATTTT
-,TRBJ2-1,-,TRBV7-3,CASSPILGGADEQFF,TGTGCCAGCAGCCCTATCCTTGGGGGGGCGGATGAGCAGTTCTTC
-,TRBJ2-5,-,TRBV6-6,CASSYPRTQGETQYF,TGTGCCAGCAGTTACCCACGGACCCAAGGGGAGACCCAGTACTTC
-,TRBJ1-1,-,TRBV29-1,CSVEVGRTEAFF,TGCAGCGTTGAGGTGGGCCGCACTGAAGCTTTCTTT
-,TRBJ2-5,TRBD2,TRBV13,CASSPGLAGPPQETQYF,TGTGCCAGCAGCCCGGGACTAGCGGGGCCTCCGCAAGAGACCCAGTACTTC
-,TRBJ2-1,-,TRBV5-1,CASSLVLAGGEQFF,TGCGCCAGCAGCTTGGTACTAGCAGGAGGTGAGCAGTTCTTC
few,TRBJ2-4,-,TRBV5-6,CASSLARGKIIQYF,TGTGCCAGCAGCTTGGCTAGGGGGAAGATCATTCAGTACTTC
-,TRBJ2-1,-,TRBV6-5,CASRTERRYNEQFF,TGTGCCAGCAGGACCGAGCGGAGATACAATGAGCAGTTCTTC
-,TRBJ2-7,-,TRBV5-1,CASSLGDRGVEQYF,TGCGCCAGCAGCTTGGGGGACCGCGGTGTCGAGCAGTACTTC
-,TRBJ1-6,-,TRBV6-5,CASSEGRIGSPLHF,TGTGCCAGCAGTGAAGGACGGATAGGGTCACCCCTCCACTTT
few,TRBJ2-7,-,TRBV5-1,CASSLEDTPQYF,TGCGCCAGCAGCTTGGAGGACACGCCGCAGTACTTC
-,TRBJ2-7,-,TRBV9,CASSARTETYEQYF,TGTGCCAGCAGCGCTCGGACAGAGACCTACGAGCAGTACTTC
-,TRBJ1-2,-,TRBV29-1,CSVDAGNYGYTF,TGCAGCGTTGATGCGGGTAACTATGGCTACACCTTC
-,TRBJ2-5,TRBD1,TRBV5-7,CASTSGTGIFVETQYF,TGTGCCAGCACCTCCGGGACAGGGATATTTGTAGAGACCCAGTACTTC
-,TRBJ2-5,-,TRBV9,CASSVSPLVSGETQYF,TGTGCCAGCAGCGTTTCCCCTCTAGTGAGTGGAGAGACCCAGTACTTC
-,TRBJ2-4,TRBD1,TRBV29-1,CSVIGGWSKNIQYF,TGCAGCGTTATAGGGGGCTGGTCCAAAAACATTCAGTACTTC
-,TRBJ2-7,-,TRBV5-6,CASSLGQGPYEQYF,TGTGCCAGCAGCTTGGGCCAGGGACCCTACGAGCAGTACTTC
-,TRBJ2-1,TRBD2,TRBV2,CASSTSGGSRDNEQFF,TGTGCCAGCTCCACTAGCGGGGGGTCCCGAGACAATGAGCAGTTCTTC
-,TRBJ1-6,TRBD1,TRBV7-9,CASSPDRGNSPLHF,TGTGCCAGCAGCCCGGACAGGGGTAATTCACCCCTCCACTTT
-,TRBJ1-5,-,TRBV2,CASSEDHREYQPQHF,TGTGCCAGCAGTGAAGATCACAGGGAATATCAGCCCCAGCATTTT
-,TRBJ1-6,-,TRBV7-2,CASSLWSVGSSPLHF,TGTGCCAGCAGCTTATGGAGTGTGGGAAGCTCACCCCTCCACTTT
few,TRBJ2-2,-,TRBV29-1,CSVVNTGELFF,TGCAGCGTTGTGAACACCGGGGAGCTGTTTTTT
once,TRBJ1-2,TRBD1,TRBV10-3,CAIRKGLGTVALGDYGYTF,TGTGCCATCAGGAAGGGGTTAGGGACAGTCGCCTTAGGGGACTATGGCTACACCTTC
-,TRBJ1-2,TRBD1,TRBV7-2,CASSASQGAMGGYTF,TGTGCCAGCAGCGCAAGCCAGGGGGCGATGGGAGGCTACACCTTC
once,TRBJ2-1,TRBD2,TRBV9,CASSARGDTYNEQFF,TGTGCCAGCAGCGCGCGGGGGGATACCTACAATGAGCAGTTCTTC
few,TRBJ1-1,TRBD1,TRBV7-3,CASSLGQGVEAFF,TGTGCCAGCAGCCTAGGACAGGGCGTTGAAGCTTTCTTT
-,TRBJ1-4,TRBD1,TRBV30,CALATGGVRASGKLFF,TGTGCCTTGGCGACAGGGGGCGTCCGGGCCTCGGGGAAACTGTTTTTT
once,TRBJ2-6,-,TRBV29-1,CSVEGGSGANVLTF,TGCAGCGTTGAAGGAGGGTCTGGGGCCAACGTCCTGACTTTC
-,TRBJ2-3,TRBD2,TRBV5-1,CASFPAGADTQYF,TGCGCCAGCTTCCCGGCGGGGGCAGATACGCAGTATTTT
many,TRBJ2-1,TRBD1,TRBV6-5,CASRPDRGRTDEQFF,TGTGCCAGCAGACCCGACAGGGGGCGAACCGATGAGCAGTTCTTC
-,TRBJ1-2,-,TRBV7-2,CASSSGAKYGYTF,TGTGCCAGCAGCTCGGGAGCGAAATATGGCTACACCTTC
-,TRBJ1-1,TRBD1,TRBV29-1,CSVDPTQGPTEAFF,TGCAGCGTTGACCCTACACAGGGGCCCACTGAAGCTTTCTTT
-,TRBJ2-2,TRBD2,TRBV7-3,CASSREGLITGELFF,TGTGCCAGCAGCCGCGAGGGACTAATTACCGGGGAGCTGTTTTTT
-,TRBJ2-5,-,TRBV29-1,CSVGYVQETQYF,TGCAGCGTTGGGTATGTCCAAGAGACCCAGTACTTC